This T cell receptor (beta chain) was recovered during a study of human T cells and chemical hapten exposure. CDR3 length: 15 amino acids. V shed 5 bases and J 1 base; nucleotides not matched to a gene: 7. Germline V gives CDR1 MGHRA, CDR2 YSYEKL. Stated time point: pre-sensitization, week 0. Treatment of the sample: therapeutic diphenylcyclopropenone sensitization with weekly scalp DPC. What the library attached to individual cDNA molecules were unique molecular identifiers. TCRdb independently ran MiXCR on the RACE reads; one entry per CDR3 protein. The sample includes 250,000 or so distinct CDR3 sequences, just under 8% of them seen just once. On this clonotype: Its antigen is currently unknown.

Study-wide results and limits: Patch test score tracked positively with PT1 expanded TCR counts.

The chain carries TRBV4-1 and TRBJ1-1, with 7 bases identical to TRBD1. The TCR originated in a young man with alopecia areata. Some clones in this sample may be carry-over from other donors' samples. This specimen was whole blood, taken in connection with sensitization to the hapten diphenylcyclopropenone (DPC). For the CDR3, the DNA is TGCGCCAGCAGCGTACAGGGGACTACGAACACTGAAGCTTTCTTT. This translates into CASSVQGTTNTEAFF.